Sequencing of this TCR beta chain was carried out in a study of cytomegalovirus exposure and HLA in healthy donors. The study, taken as a whole, reports: Despite most TCR sequences being rare, some public TCRs occurred in many donors.

V was cut by 3 bases and J by 10 bases, with 7 bases left in between. CDR1 and CDR2 (germline): MNHEY, SMNVEV (reference sequence). The CDR3 runs 11 residues. The method was immunoSEQ multiplex PCR; TCRdb's version includes in-frame clones alone and lacks a portion of them. This repertoire shows about 69,000 clones, 94% found once; its top ten account for approximately 1%. Concerning this clone itself: Its antigen remains unidentified.

Sequenced sample: PBMCs. The rearrangement links TRBV27 to TRBJ2-1; D is undetermined. This TCR was recovered from a woman aged 18-30 years in good health and CMV-seronegative. The CDR3 sequence: CASSFMGEQFF. In DNA form, the CDR3 reads TGTGCCAGCAGTTTCATGGGCGAGCAGTTCTTC.